These 17 T cell receptor beta chains share one sample of origin, sequenced in a study of cytomegalovirus exposure and HLA in healthy donors. Clones were read by immunoSEQ multiplex PCR, and TCRdb kept only the in-frame ones, dropping some. The sample yields 350,000 or so clones, roughly 89% seen once. Sequencing was carried out using PBMCs. The origin of the receptors is a woman between 18 and 29 years old in good health and CMV-seronegative.

V is TRBV4-2 and J is TRBJ2-1; 9 bases map to TRBD2. V was clipped by 7 bases and J by 7 bases; unmatched bases: 14. The CDR3 runs to 16 residues. The germline CDR1 and CDR2 sequences are LGHNA and YNFKEQ. Here the CDR3 DNA reads TGTGCCAGCAACCCGTCGGGAGCGGGAGGAGGTAATGAGCAGTTCTTC. Its protein is CASNPSGAGGGNEQFF.

The count of this clone is one. V and J are TRBV9 and TRBJ1-3, with a weak D call TRBD1 (6 bases). CDR1 SGDLS and CDR2 YYNGEE come from the germline V gene. This CDR3 comprises 17 residues. V dropped 0 bases and J dropped 4 bases, with 17 bases sitting between them. CDR3 coding DNA: TGTGCCAGCAGCGTAGAAGTATTGGGGGCCCCGGGAAACACCATATATTTT. It is translated as CASSVEVLGAPGNTIYF.

The chain joins TRBV28 to TRBJ2-7; TRBD2 agrees at 7 bases. The CDR3 has 15 amino acids. V lost 6 bases to trimming and J lost 5 bases; unmatched junction nucleotides: 13. Germline-derived CDR1 and CDR2 are MDHEN and SYDVKM. This chain's CDR3 is CASSLPLGRGDEQYF. The CDR3 DNA follows: TGTGCCAGCAGCCTTCCCCTGGGGAGGGGAGACGAGCAGTACTTC.

The chain recombines TRBV10-3 with TRBJ2-3, with 10 bases aligning to TRBD2. This CDR3 spans 16 amino acids. CDR1 is ENHRY and CDR2 is SYGVKD in the germline V gene. J lost 2 bases, V lost 2 bases, and 4 bases had no gene match. This CDR3 reads CAISEPLAGDTDTQYF. For the CDR3, the DNA is TGTGCCATCAGTGAGCCCCTAGCGGGAGACACAGATACGCAGTATTTT.

V usage is TRBV6-5 and J usage is TRBJ1-1; a possible D gene is TRBD1 (6 bases). The germline gives CDR1 MNHEY, CDR2 SVGAGI. This CDR3 comprises 14 residues. V was trimmed by 5 bases and J by 4 bases, leaving 14 bases between them. CDR3 loop: CASSPGGGSTEAFF. CDR3 coding DNA: TGTGCCAGCAGTCCTGGGGGCGGGAGCACTGAAGCTTTCTTT.

The table lists this clone with a count of one. This CDR3 reads CASSLDQDGPQHF. The CDR3, as DNA: TGCGCCAGCAGCTTGGATCAGGATGGACCCCAGCATTTT. The chain links TRBV5-1 to TRBJ1-5; no firm D call. V lost 0 bases and J lost 10, with 11 bases in between. CDR3 length: 13 residues. CDR1 SGHRS and CDR2 YFSETQ come from the germline V gene. The full variable domain, with the rest looked up from reference TRBV5-1 and TRBJ1-5, is KAGVTQTPRYLIKTRGQQVTLSCSPISGHRSVSWYQQTPGQGLQFLFEYFSETQRNKGNFPGRFSGRQFSNSRSEMNVSTLELGDSALYLCASSLDQDGPQHFGDGTRLSIL.

This chain uses TRBV6-5 with TRBJ2-1; TRBD1 is a possible D gene (5 bases). CDR3 size: 15 residues. V lost 3 bases to trimming and J lost 4 bases, with 13 bases between them. Germline CDR1 reads MNHEY; CDR2 reads SVGAGI. Written as DNA, the CDR3 is TGTGCCAGCAGTTATGGTGACAGATTTTACAATGAGCAGTTCTTC. Protein product: CASSYGDRFYNEQFF.

The chain recombines TRBV5-1 with TRBJ2-7, with no clear D. This CDR3 is 14 amino acids long. V lost 0 bases and J lost 5, with 12 bases in between. The germline V gene encodes CDR1 SGHRS and CDR2 YFSETQ. The CDR3 nucleotides are TGCGCCAGCAGCTTGGACTACCTAACCCACGAGCAGTACTTC. The encoded protein is CASSLDYLTHEQYF.

V gene TRBV7-2 combines with J gene TRBJ2-7, with unresolved D. V lost 5 bases and J lost 3, with 14 bases in between. CDR1 is SGHTA and CDR2 is FQGNSA in the germline V gene. This CDR3 is 14 amino acids long. CDR3 sequence (DNA): TGTGCCAGCAGCCTAGACGGGTTTAACTACGAGCAGTACTTC. This encodes CASSLDGFNYEQYF.

The J gene is TRBJ1-2, the V gene TRBV6-4; the D is unclear. CDR1 and CDR2 (germline): MRHNA, SNTAGT. V lost 5 bases and J 6 bases, leaving 10 bases between the germline ends. CDR3 length equals 12 residues. DNA of the CDR3: TGTGCCAGCAGTAACACTATCGATGGCTACACCTTC. This sequence encodes CASSNTIDGYTF.

The chain carries TRBV2 and TRBJ1-5; D is possibly TRBD1 (5 bases). The V and J ends lost 3 bases and 7 bases respectively, with 13 bases between them. Germline V gives CDR1 SNHLY, CDR2 FYNNEI. This CDR3 contains 14 residues. The CDR3 sequence is CASSEQGGRQPQHF. In DNA form, the CDR3 reads TGTGCCAGCAGTGAGCAGGGTGGGAGGCAGCCCCAGCATTTT.

The chain joins TRBV4-3 to TRBJ1-2, with D tentatively TRBD1 (5 bases). V was pared by 7 bases and J by 6 bases, with 21 bases between. This CDR3 spans 15 amino acids. Germline values: CDR1 LGHNA, CDR2 YSLEER. CDR3 coding DNA: TGCGCCAGCAATCAGGTAGTAGGGGCCCTGGATGGCTACACCTTC. Translated: CASNQVVGALDGYTF.

This clone turned up a few times. The V gene is TRBV7-6, the J gene TRBJ2-2; D unresolved. The ends were cut back, 4 bases at V and 3 bases at J, with 6 bases in the middle. The germline gives CDR1 SGHVS, CDR2 FNYEAQ. The CDR3 loop spans 13 amino acids. CDR3 region: CASSSRDTGELFF. In DNA form, the CDR3 reads TGTGCCAGCAGCTCTAGAGACACCGGGGAGCTGTTTTTT. The variable domain in full, completed from reference TRBV7-6 and TRBJ2-2, reads GAGVSQSPRYKVTKRGQDVALRCDPISGHVSLYWYRQALGQGPEFLTYFNYEAQQDKSGLPNDRFSAERPEGSISTLTIQRTEQRDSAMYRCASSSRDTGELFFGEGSRLTVL.

The rearrangement joins TRBV9 to TRBJ2-1, with 14 bases fitting TRBD2. The CDR3 has 17 residues. The germline gives CDR1 SGDLS, CDR2 YYNGEE. Trimming at V came to 3 bases and at J to 4 bases, leaving 6 bases not matched to a gene. The CDR3: CASSARLAGGPYNEQFF. The CDR3 nucleotides are TGTGCCAGCAGCGCCCGACTAGCGGGAGGGCCTTACAATGAGCAGTTCTTC. Based on the CDR3 plus reference TRBV9 and TRBJ2-1, the full variable domain is DSGVTQTPKHLITATGQRVTLRCSPRSGDLSVYWYQQSLDQGLQFLIQYYNGEERAKGNILERFSAQQFPDLHSELNLSSLELGDSALYFCASSARLAGGPYNEQFFGPGTRLTVL.

The CDR3 DNA follows: TGTGCCAGCAGCTTCCGGGGACAGCTTAATGAAAAACTGTTTTTT. Translation gives CASSFRGQLNEKLFF. The chain has TRBV5-6 and TRBJ1-4, with 7 bases fitting TRBD1. The germline V gene has CDR1 SGHDT and CDR2 YYEEEE. V lost 2 bases to trimming and J lost 4 bases; unmatched junction nucleotides: 5. The CDR3 has 15 residues.

The rearrangement links TRBV7-6 to TRBJ1-4, with 12 bases lining up with TRBD1. Germline V gene data show CDR1 as SGHVS and CDR2 as FNYEAQ. V lost 5 bases to trimming and J lost 8 bases; unmatched junction nucleotides: 6. This CDR3 spans 15 amino acids. The CDR3 here is CASSATGTGGEKLFF. CDR3 bases: TGTGCCAGCAGCGCGACAGGGACAGGGGGCGAAAAACTGTTTTTT.

A word on this clone: The junction departs from the called germline gene at one end, perhaps through a read error. V usage is TRBV28 and J usage is TRBJ1-3; TRBD1 is a possible D gene (5 bases). CDR3 length equals 12 residues. Germline values: CDR1 MDHEN, CDR2 SYDVKM. This chain's CDR3 is CASSLLSRERHF. The DNA for the CDR3 is TGTGCCAGCAGTTTATTAAGCAGGGAAAGGCATTTT.